This T cell receptor (beta chain) was recovered during a study of blood T cell repertoires in COVID-19. Across the study: Sites across the United States, Italy and Spain contributed samples from acute and convalescent COVID-19.

V lost 5 bases, J lost 3 bases, and 9 bases stayed unmatched. Germline V gene sequence: CDR1 SGHRS, CDR2 YFSETQ. This CDR3 has 15 amino acids. As processed by the authors: Amplification of reference gene primers was used by the study to estimate nucleated cell counts. Profiling relied on immunoSEQ multiplex PCR, and the TCRdb table lists in-frame clones only, not all of them. That table supplies the V and J calls and clone size; D and trimming were determined from the DNA. In the table there are tens of thousands of clones, over 80% of which are singletons. This receptor was obtained from a man aged 50-59 years with active COVID-19. Sequencing input: peripheral blood. The chain couples TRBV5-1 to TRBJ2-5, with 8 bases aligning to TRBD1. The CDR3 loop is CASRAGGSVKETQYF. The CDR3 DNA sequence: TGCGCCAGCAGGGCAGGGGGCTCTGTTAAAGAGACCCAGTACTTC.